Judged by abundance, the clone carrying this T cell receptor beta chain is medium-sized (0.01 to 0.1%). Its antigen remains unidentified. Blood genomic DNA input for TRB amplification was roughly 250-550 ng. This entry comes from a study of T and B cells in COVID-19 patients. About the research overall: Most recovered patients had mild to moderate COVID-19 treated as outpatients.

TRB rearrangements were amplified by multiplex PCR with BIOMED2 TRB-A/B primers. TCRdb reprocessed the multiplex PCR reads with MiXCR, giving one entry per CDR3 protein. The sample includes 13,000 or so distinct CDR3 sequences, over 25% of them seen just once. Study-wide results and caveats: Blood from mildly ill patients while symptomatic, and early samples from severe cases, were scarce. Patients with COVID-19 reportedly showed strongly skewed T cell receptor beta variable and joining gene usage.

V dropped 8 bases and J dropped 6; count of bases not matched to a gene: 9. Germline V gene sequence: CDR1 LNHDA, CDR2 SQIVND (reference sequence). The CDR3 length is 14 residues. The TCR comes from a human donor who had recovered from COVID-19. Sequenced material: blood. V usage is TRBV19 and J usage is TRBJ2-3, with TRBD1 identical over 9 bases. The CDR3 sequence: CASDRTGAADTQYF. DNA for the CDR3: TGTGCCAGTGATAGGACAGGGGCTGCGGATACGCAGTATTTT.